This T cell receptor (beta chain) stems from a study of identical twins. MiXCR, applied by TCRdb to the 5' RACE reads, yields one record per CDR3 protein. The sample holds around 280,000 distinct CDR3 sequences, about 8% seen once. This CDR3 has 19 residues. V was pared by 3 bases and J by 4 bases, with 25 bases between. CDR1 is KGHDR, CDR2 SFDVKD, per germline. This clonotype was recorded a few times. Its specificity is not known. Overall study findings and caveats: The study found excess low generation probability among twin-shared out-of-frame alpha sequences.

This sample was also put to use in a study of yellow fever vaccine responses in identical twins.

The genes are TRBV24-1 and TRBJ2-3; D is perhaps TRBD2 (6 bases). Material: memory (CD45RO+) T cells sorted from blood. This clonotype originated in a young woman in good health. The CDR3 bases are TGTGCCACCAGTGATCCCGAGTCTTACAACGCGGGGATCGCAGATACGCAGTATTTT. It is translated as CATSDPESYNAGIADTQYF.